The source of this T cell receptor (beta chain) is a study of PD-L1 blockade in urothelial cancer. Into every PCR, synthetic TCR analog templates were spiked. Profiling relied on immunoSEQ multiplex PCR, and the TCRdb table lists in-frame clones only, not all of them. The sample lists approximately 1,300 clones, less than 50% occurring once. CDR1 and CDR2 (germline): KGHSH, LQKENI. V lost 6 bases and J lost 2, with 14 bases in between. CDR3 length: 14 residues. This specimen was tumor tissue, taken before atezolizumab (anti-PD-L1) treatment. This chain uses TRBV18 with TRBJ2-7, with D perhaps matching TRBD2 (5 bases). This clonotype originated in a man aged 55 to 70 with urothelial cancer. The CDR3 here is CASSIAGQTYEQYF. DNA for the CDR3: TGTGCCAGCTCGATTGCGGGCCAAACCTACGAGCAGTACTTC.